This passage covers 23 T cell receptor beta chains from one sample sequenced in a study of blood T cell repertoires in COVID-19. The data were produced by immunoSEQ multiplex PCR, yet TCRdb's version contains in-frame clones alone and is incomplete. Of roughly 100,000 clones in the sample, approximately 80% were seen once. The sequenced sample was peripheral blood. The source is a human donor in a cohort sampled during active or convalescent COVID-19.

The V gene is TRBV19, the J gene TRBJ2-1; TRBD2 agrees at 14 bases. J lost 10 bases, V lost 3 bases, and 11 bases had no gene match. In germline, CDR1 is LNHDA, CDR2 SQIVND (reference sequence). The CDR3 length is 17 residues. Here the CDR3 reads CASSILTGTSGSTEQFF. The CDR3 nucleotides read TGTGCCAGTAGTATTCTCACCGGGACTAGCGGGAGTACCGAGCAGTTCTTC.

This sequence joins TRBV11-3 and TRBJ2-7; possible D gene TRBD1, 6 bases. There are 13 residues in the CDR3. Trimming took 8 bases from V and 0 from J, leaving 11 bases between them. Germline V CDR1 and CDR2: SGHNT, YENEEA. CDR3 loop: CASGQDSSYEQYF. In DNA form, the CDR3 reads TGTGCCAGCGGCCAGGACAGCTCCTACGAGCAGTACTTC.

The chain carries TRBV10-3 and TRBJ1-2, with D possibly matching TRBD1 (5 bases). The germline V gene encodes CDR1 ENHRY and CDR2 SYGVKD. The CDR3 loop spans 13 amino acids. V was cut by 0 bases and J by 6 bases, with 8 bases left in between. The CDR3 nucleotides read TGTGCCATCAGTGAGTCAACAGGAAATGGCTACACCTTC. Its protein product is CAISESTGNGYTF.

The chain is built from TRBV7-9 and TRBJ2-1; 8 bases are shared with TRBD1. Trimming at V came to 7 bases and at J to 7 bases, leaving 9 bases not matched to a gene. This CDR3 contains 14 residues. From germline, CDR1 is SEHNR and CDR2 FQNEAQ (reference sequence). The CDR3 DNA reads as TGTGCCAGCATGCTTCAGGGGGCGGGAAATGAGCAGTTCTTC. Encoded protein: CASMLQGAGNEQFF.

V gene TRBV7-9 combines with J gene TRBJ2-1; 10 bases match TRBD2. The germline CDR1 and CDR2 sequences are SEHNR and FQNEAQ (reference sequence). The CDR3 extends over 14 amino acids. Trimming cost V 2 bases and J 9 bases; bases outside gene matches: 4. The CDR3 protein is CASSLLAGVVEQFF. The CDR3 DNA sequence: TGTGCCAGCAGCTTACTAGCGGGGGTAGTTGAGCAGTTCTTC.

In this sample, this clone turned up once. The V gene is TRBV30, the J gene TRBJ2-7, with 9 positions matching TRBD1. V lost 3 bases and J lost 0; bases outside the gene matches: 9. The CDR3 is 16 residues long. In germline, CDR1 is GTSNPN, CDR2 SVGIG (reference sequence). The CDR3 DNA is TGTGCCTGGAGCCGGAACAGGGGGCAGTTCTCCTACGAGCAGTACTTC. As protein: CAWSRNRGQFSYEQYF.

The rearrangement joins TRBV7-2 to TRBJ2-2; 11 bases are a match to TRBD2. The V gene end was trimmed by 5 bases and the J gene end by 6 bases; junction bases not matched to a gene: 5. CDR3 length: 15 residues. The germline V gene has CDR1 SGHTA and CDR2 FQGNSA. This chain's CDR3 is CASSLGLAGAGELFF. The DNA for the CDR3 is TGTGCCAGCAGCCTTGGACTAGCGGGTGCCGGGGAGCTGTTTTTT.

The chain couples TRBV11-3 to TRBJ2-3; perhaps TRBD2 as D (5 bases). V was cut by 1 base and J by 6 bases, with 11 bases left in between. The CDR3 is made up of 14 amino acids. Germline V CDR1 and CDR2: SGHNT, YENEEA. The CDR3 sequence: CASSLASPGDTQYF. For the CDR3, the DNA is TGTGCCAGCAGCTTAGCATCTCCGGGGGATACGCAGTATTTT.

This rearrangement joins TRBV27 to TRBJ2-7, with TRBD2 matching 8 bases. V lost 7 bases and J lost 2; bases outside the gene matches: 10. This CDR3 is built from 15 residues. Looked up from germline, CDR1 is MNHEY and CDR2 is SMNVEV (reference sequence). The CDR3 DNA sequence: TGTGCCAGCATTCTACAGTCGGGGGGGGCCTACGAGCAGTACTTC. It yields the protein CASILQSGGAYEQYF.

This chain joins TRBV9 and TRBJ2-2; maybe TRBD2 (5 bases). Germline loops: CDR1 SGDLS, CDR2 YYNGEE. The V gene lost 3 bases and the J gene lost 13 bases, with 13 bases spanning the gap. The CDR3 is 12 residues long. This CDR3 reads CASSAEEALLFF. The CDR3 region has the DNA TGTGCCAGCAGCGCAGAGGAGGCTTTGCTGTTTTTT.

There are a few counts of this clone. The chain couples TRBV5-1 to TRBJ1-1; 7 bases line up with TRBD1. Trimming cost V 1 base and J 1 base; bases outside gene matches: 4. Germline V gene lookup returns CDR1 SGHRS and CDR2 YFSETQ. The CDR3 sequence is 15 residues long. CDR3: CASSLTGDRNTEAFF. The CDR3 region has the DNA TGCGCCAGCAGCTTGACAGGGGATAGGAACACTGAAGCTTTCTTT.

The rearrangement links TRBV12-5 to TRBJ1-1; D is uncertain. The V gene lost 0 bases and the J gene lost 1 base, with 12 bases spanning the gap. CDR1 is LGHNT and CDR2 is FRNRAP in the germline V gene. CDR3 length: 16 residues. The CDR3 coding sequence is TGTGCTAGTGGTTTGGTAGTACAACGGGGGAACACTGAAGCTTTCTTT. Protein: CASGLVVQRGNTEAFF.

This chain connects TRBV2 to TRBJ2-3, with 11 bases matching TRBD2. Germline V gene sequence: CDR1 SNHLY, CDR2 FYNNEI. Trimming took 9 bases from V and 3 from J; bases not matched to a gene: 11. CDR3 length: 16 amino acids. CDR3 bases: TGTGCCAGGAAGGATACCAGACTAGCGGGGACAGATACGCAGTATTTT. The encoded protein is CARKDTRLAGTDTQYF.

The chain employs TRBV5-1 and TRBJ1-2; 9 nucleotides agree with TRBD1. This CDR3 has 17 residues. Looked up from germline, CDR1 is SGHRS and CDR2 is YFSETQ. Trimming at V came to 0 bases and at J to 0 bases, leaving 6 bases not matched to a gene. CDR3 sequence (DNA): TGCGCCAGCAGCTTGGATTCCGGGACAGGGCCTAACTATGGCTACACCTTC. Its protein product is CASSLDSGTGPNYGYTF. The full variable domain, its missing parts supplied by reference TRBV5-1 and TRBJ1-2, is KAGVTQTPRYLIKTRGQQVTLSCSPISGHRSVSWYQQTPGQGLQFLFEYFSETQRNKGNFPGRFSGRQFSNSRSEMNVSTLELGDSALYLCASSLDSGTGPNYGYTFGSGTRLTVV.

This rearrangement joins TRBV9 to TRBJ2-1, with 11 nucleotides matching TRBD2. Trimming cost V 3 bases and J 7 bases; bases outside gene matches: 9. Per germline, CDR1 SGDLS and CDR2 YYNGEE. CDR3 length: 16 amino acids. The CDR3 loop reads CASSEITSGGFNEQFF. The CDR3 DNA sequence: TGTGCCAGCAGCGAGATAACTAGCGGGGGTTTTAATGAGCAGTTCTTC.

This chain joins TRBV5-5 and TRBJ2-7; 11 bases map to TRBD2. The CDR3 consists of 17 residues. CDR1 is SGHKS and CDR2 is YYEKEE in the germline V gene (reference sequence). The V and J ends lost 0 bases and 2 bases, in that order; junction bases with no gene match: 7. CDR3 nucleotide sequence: TGTGCCAGCAGCTTGGGACTAGCGGGGACCCCCCCCTACGAGCAGTACTTC. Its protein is CASSLGLAGTPPYEQYF. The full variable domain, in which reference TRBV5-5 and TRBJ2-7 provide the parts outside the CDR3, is DAGVTQSPTHLIKTRGQQVTLRCSPISGHKSVSWYQQVLGQGPQFIFQYYEKEERGRGNFPDRFSARQFPNYSSELNVNALLLGDSALYLCASSLGLAGTPPYEQYFGPGTRLTVT.

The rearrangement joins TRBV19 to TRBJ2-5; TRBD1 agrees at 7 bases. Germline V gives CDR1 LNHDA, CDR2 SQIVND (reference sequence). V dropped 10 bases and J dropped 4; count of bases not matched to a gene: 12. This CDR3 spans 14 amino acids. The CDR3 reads CATTTRGLGETQYF. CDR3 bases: TGTGCCACCACCACTAGGGGGCTAGGAGAGACCCAGTACTTC.

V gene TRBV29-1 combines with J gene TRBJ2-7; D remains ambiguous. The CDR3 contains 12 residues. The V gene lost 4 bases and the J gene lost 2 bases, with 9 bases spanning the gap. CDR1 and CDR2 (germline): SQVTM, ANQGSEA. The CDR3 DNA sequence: TGCAGCGTTGTGGTGACAACCTACGAGCAGTACTTC. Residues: CSVVVTTYEQYF.

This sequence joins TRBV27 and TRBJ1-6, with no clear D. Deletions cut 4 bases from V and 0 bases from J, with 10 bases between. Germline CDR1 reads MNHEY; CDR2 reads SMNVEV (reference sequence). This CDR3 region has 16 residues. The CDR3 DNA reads TGTGCCAGCAGTTCCGAGGCCCCCTCCTATAATTCACCCCTCCACTTT. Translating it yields CASSSEAPSYNSPLHF.

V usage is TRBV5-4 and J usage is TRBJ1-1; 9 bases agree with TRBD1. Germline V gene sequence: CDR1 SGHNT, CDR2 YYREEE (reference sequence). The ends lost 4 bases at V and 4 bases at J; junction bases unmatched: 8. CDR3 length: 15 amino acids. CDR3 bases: TGTGCCAGCAGCGGAACGGGACAGGGTTTCACTGAAGCTTTCTTT. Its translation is CASSGTGQGFTEAFF.

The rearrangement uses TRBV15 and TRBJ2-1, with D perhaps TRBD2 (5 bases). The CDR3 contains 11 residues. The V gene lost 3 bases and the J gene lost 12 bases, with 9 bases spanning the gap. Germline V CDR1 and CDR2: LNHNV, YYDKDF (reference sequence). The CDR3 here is CATSSSVGQFF. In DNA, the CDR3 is TGTGCCACCAGCAGTAGCGTGGGGCAGTTCTTC. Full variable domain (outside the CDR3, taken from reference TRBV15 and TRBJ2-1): DAMVIQNPRYQVTQFGKPVTLSCSQTLNHNVMYWYQQKSSQAPKLLFHYYDKDFNNEADTPDNFQSRRPNTSFCFLDIRSPGLGDTAMYLCATSSSVGQFFGPGTRLTVL.

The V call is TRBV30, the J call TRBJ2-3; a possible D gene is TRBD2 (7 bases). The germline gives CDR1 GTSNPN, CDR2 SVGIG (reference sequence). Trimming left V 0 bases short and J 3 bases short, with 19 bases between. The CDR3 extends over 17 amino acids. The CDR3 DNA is TGTGCCTGGAGTGTATATTATCGGGGGGCCTTGACAGATACGCAGTATTTT. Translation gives CAWSVYYRGALTDTQYF.

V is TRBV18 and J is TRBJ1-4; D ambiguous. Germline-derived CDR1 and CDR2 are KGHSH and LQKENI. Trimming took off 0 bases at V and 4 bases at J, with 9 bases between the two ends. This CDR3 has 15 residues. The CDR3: CASSPPGGFNEKLFF. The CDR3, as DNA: TGTGCCAGCTCACCACCTGGCGGATTTAATGAAAAACTGTTTTTT.